These 13 T cell receptor beta chains were sequenced from one sample in a study of T-cell reconstitution after alpha-beta-depleted transplantation in children. Unique molecular identifiers were used to barcode this TCRbeta library. TCRdb recomputed calls from the PCR reads with MiXCR, one row per CDR3 protein. This sample has about 590,000 distinct CDR3 sequences; roughly 13% occur once, and the top ten carry 2.2%. The starting material was PBMCs, mostly from graft donor cells, obtained 360 days after TCRalphabeta/CD19-depleted stem cell transplant. The receptors here all came from a male patient between 5 and 17 years old who had a stem cell transplant for acute myeloid leukemia, so the T cells may come from the graft donor.

This chain joins TRBV25-1 and TRBJ2-6; 7 bases map to TRBD2. This CDR3 has 16 amino acids. The ends lost 6 bases at V and 2 bases at J; junction bases unmatched: 7. Germline V CDR1 and CDR2: MGHDK, SYGVNS. The CDR3 DNA reads as TGTGCCAGCAGCCCCGGAGGGAGGGCTGGGGCCAACGTCCTGACTTTC. Protein sequence: CASSPGGRAGANVLTF.

This clonotype was detected many times. The CDR3 sequence is CASRTVHNEQFF. The DNA for the CDR3 is TGTGCCAGTAGGACGGTTCACAATGAGCAGTTCTTC. The chain carries TRBV10-3 and TRBJ2-1; no clear D gene. The CDR3 length is 12 residues. V lost 10 bases and J 5 bases, leaving 12 bases between the germline ends. Germline lookup yields CDR1 ENHRY and CDR2 SYGVKD.

There are many counts of this clonotype. The chain employs TRBV7-9 and TRBJ2-4; the D is unclear. This CDR3 comprises 14 residues. V lost 4 bases, J lost 5 bases, and 12 bases lay in between. Germline-derived CDR1 and CDR2 are SEHNR and FQNEAQ (reference sequence). Here the CDR3 DNA reads TGTGCCAGCAGCTCCCGGGCCTTAGAAAACATTCAGTACTTC. Protein product: CASSSRALENIQYF.

The chain joins TRBV27 to TRBJ1-3, with D perhaps matching TRBD1 (5 bases). Trimming left V 1 base short and J 8 bases short, with 12 bases between. The CDR3 is 14 residues long. In germline, CDR1 is MNHEY, CDR2 SMNVEV (reference sequence). The CDR3 nucleotides are TGTGCCAGCAGTTTATGGGGACGAGGGGACACCATATATTTT. Its translation: CASSLWGRGDTIYF.

This chain connects TRBV20-1 to TRBJ2-2, with 10 bases fitting TRBD1. V dropped 3 bases and J dropped 1; count of bases not matched to a gene: 5. CDR1 is DFQATT, CDR2 SNEGSKA, per germline (reference sequence). This CDR3 is built from 16 residues. CDR3 DNA: TGCAGTGCTAGTACCGGGACAGGGGTGAACACCGGGGAGCTGTTTTTT. Its protein product is CSASTGTGVNTGELFF.

The rearrangement joins TRBV10-3 to TRBJ2-5; no reliable D call. Germline values: CDR1 ENHRY, CDR2 SYGVKD. Trimming removed 6 bases from V and 5 bases from J, with 7 bases in between. The CDR3 extends over 11 amino acids. The CDR3 DNA reads as TGTGCCATCAGCGCCGCGGAGACCCAGTACTTC. Its protein product is CAISAAETQYF.

This clonotype was recorded a few times. CDR3 residues: CSARDLRDRGGEAKNIQYF. The CDR3 bases are TGCAGTGCTAGAGATCTAAGGGACAGGGGTGGTGAGGCCAAAAACATTCAGTACTTC. The chain recombines TRBV20-1 with TRBJ2-4, with 10 bases fitting TRBD1. With V trimmed by 0 bases and J by 1 base, 12 bases remained unmatched. This CDR3 comprises 19 residues. The germline V gene encodes CDR1 DFQATT and CDR2 SNEGSKA (reference sequence).

This chain links TRBV27 with TRBJ2-7; maybe TRBD1 (5 bases). This CDR3 is 16 amino acids long. V gave up 1 base and J gave up 6 bases, with 19 bases separating them. Germline CDR1 MNHEY, CDR2 SMNVEV (reference sequence). CDR3 DNA: TGTGCCAGCAGTTTATTGTTGCCCCAGGGATGTCGCGAGCAGTACTTC. Protein sequence: CASSLLLPQGCREQYF.

The sample holds a few counts of this clonotype. The gene calls are TRBV9 and TRBJ2-5; the match to TRBD2 covers 10 bases. Germline loops: CDR1 SGDLS, CDR2 YYNGEE. J was trimmed by 2 bases and V by 1 base; bases with no gene match: 8. The CDR3 sequence is 17 residues long. The CDR3 loop reads CASSVIPLAGNQETQYF. CDR3 nucleotides: TGTGCCAGCAGCGTAATCCCACTAGCGGGAAATCAAGAGACCCAGTACTTC.

This sequence joins TRBV18 and TRBJ2-7, with 7 bases identical to TRBD1. J was trimmed by 6 bases and V by 5 bases; bases with no gene match: 10. CDR1 and CDR2 from the germline V gene are KGHSH and LQKENI. The CDR3 has 14 amino acids. CDR3 coding DNA: TGTGCCAGCTCAGGAACAGGGGAGAGTCGCGAGCAGTACTTC. Translated: CASSGTGESREQYF.

This rearrangement joins TRBV29-1 to TRBJ2-4; the D is unclear. The CDR3 is 10 amino acids. V lost 4 bases and J lost 4, with 2 bases in between. Per germline, CDR1 SQVTM and CDR2 ANQGSEA. The CDR3 here is CSVGKNIQYF. CDR3 coding DNA: TGCAGCGTTGGAAAAAACATTCAGTACTTC.

The V gene is TRBV12-3 or TRBV12-4, the J gene TRBJ1-5; 10 positions match TRBD1. With V trimmed by 5 bases and J by 9 bases, 13 bases remained unmatched. The CDR3 is 16 residues long. Here the CDR3 DNA reads TGTGCCAGCAGTCCCCCGGGACAGGGGTTGGTTCGGCCCCAGCATTTT. Protein product: CASSPPGQGLVRPQHF.

The rearrangement joins TRBV28 to TRBJ2-1; 9 nucleotides align to TRBD1. Germline CDR1 MDHEN, CDR2 SYDVKM. This CDR3 is built from 16 residues. V shed 4 bases and J 5 bases; nucleotides not matched to a gene: 9. The CDR3 here is CASSSPTGQGNNEQFF. The CDR3 DNA reads as TGTGCCAGCAGTTCCCCAACGGGACAGGGAAACAATGAGCAGTTCTTC.